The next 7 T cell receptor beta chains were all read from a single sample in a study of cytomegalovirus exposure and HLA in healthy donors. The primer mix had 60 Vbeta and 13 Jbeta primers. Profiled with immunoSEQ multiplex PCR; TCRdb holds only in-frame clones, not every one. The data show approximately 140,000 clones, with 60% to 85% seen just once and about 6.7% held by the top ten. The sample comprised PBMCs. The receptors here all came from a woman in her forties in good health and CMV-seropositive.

CDR3 DNA sequence: TGCAGCGCCCGTACGGCAGATACGCAGTATTTT. It encodes CSARTADTQYF. The chain uses TRBV29-1 and TRBJ2-3; no clear D gene. This CDR3 contains 11 residues. Between the trimmed V and J ends, which lost 7 bases and 4 bases, there was a span of 9 bases. From germline, CDR1 is SQVTM and CDR2 ANQGSEA.

In DNA, the CDR3 is TGTGCCATCAGTGAGGTAGCGGGGGGGATTCGGCCTGAGCAGTTCTTC. Translating gives CAISEVAGGIRPEQFF. This chain uses TRBV10-3 with TRBJ2-1; 11 bases align to TRBD2. J was trimmed by 9 bases and V by 2 bases; bases with no gene match: 9. There are 16 residues in the CDR3. CDR1 ENHRY and CDR2 SYGVKD come from the germline V gene.

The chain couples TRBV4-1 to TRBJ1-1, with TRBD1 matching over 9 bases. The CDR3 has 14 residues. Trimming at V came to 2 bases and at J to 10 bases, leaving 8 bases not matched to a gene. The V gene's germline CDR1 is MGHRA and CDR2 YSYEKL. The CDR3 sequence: CASSQHITTGGAFF. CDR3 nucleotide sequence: TGCGCCAGCAGCCAACACATAACGACAGGGGGAGCTTTCTTT.

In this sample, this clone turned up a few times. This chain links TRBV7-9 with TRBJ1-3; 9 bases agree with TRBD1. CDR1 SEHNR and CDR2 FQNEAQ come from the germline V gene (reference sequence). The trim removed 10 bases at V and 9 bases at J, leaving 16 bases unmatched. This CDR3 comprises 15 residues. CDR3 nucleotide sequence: TGTGCCACCAACCAGGGCGGGACAGGGTTGGTCACCATATATTTT. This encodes CATNQGGTGLVTIYF.

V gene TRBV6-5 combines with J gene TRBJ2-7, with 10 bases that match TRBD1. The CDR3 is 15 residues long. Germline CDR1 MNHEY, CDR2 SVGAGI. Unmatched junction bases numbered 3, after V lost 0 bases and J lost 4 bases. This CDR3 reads CASSYSSGQGYEQYF. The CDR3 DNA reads TGTGCCAGCAGTTACTCCTCGGGACAGGGGTACGAGCAGTACTTC.

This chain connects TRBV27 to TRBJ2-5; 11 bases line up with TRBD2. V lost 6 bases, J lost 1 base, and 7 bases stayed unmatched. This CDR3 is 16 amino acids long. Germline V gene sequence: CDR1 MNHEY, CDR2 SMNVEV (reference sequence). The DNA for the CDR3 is TGTGCCAGCAGGGGACCCCTAGCGGGGGGCCAAGAGACCCAGTACTTC. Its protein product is CASRGPLAGGQETQYF.

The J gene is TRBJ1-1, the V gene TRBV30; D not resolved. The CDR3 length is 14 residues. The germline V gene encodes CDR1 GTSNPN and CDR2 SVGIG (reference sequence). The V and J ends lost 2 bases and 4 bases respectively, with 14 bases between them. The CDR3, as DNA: TGTGCCTGGAGTAGGCTTGGAGGGTCCACTGAAGCTTTCTTT. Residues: CAWSRLGGSTEAFF.